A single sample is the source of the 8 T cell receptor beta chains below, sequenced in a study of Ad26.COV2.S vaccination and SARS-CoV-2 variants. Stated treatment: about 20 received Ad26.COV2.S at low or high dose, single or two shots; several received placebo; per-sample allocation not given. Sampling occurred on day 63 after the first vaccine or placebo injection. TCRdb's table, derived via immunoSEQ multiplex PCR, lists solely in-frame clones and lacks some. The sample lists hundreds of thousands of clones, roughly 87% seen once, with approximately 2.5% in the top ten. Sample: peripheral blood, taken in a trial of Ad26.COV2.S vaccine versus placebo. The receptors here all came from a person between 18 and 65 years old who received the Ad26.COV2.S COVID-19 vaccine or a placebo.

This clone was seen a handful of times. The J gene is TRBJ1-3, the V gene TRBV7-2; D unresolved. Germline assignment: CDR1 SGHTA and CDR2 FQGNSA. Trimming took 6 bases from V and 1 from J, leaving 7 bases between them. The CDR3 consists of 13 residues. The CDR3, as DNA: TGTGCCAGCAGATTTATTTCTGGAAACACCATATATTTT. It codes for CASRFISGNTIYF.

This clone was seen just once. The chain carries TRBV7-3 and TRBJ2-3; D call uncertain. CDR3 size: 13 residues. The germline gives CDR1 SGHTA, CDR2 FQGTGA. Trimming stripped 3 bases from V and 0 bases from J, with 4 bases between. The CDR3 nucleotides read TGTGCCAGCAGCTTGGCGAGCACAGATACGCAGTATTTT. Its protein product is CASSLASTDTQYF.

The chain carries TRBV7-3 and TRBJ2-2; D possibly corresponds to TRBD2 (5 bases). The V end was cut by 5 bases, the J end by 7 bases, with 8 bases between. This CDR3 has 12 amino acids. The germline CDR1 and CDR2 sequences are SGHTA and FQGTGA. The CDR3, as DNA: TGTGCCAGCAGCCACCGGGGCGGGGAGCTGTTTTTT. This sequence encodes CASSHRGGELFF.

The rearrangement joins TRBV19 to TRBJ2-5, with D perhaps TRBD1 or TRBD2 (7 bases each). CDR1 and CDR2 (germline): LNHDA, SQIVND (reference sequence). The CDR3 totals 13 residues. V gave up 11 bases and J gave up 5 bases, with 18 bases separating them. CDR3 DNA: TGTGCCGCCTCAGGGGGGGGCGGGGAGACCCAGTACTTC. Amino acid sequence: CAASGGGGETQYF. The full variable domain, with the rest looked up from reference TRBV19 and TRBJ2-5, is DGGITQSPKYLFRKEGQNVTLSCEQNLNHDAMYWYRQDPGQGLRLIYYSQIVNDFQKGDIAEGYSVSREKKESFPLTVTSAQKNPTAFYLCAASGGGGETQYFGPGTRLLVL.

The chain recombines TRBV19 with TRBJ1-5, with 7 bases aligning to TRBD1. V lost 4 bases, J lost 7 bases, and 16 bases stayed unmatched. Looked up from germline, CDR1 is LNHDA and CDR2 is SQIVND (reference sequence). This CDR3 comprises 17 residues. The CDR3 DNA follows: TGTGCCAGTAGTACGGACAGGTTTAATCGCATATCCCAGCCCCAGCATTTT. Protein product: CASSTDRFNRISQPQHF.

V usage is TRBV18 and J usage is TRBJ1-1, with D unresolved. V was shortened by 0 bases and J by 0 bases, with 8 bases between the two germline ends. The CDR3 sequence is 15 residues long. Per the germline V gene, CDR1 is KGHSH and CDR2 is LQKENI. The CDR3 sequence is CASSPPVVVNTEAFF. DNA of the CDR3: TGTGCCAGCTCACCACCCGTAGTGGTGAACACTGAAGCTTTCTTT.

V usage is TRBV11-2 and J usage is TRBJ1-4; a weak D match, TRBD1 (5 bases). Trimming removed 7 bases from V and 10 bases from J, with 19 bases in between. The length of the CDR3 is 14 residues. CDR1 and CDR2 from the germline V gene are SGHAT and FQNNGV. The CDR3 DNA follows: TGTGCCAGCATTGACCGGGACGGGAGGGGAAAACTGTTTTTT. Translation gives CASIDRDGRGKLFF.

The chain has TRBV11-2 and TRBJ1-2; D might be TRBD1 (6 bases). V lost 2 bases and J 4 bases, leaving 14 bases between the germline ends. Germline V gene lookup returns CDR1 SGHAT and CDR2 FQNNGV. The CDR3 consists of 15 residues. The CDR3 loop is CASSLYNQGSYGYTF. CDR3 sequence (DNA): TGTGCCAGCAGCTTATACAACCAGGGGAGCTATGGCTACACCTTC.